The sequence of this TCR beta chain was determined in a study of tumor-infiltrating lymphocytes in localized non-small cell lung cancer. Study outcomes and limitations: T-cell fraction did not differ between immunotypes IM1 and IM2. Tumor T-cell fraction from TCR sequencing was not associated with recurrence-free survival (p = 0.61).

V dropped 6 bases and J dropped 2; count of bases not matched to a gene: 7. The CDR3 length is 15 residues. As for this clone: Its antigen is not identified.

The protocol was immunoSEQ multiplex PCR, while the TCRdb copy is restricted to in-frame clones and leaves out a portion. This table holds about 29,000 clones, roughly 85% found once. The receptor comes from a human donor with non-small cell lung cancer. Source material: lung tumor tissue. The chain combines TRBV6-7 with TRBJ2-3; 8 bases line up with TRBD1. TRBV6-7 is identified as an open reading frame with a role that is uncertain. The CDR3 region has the DNA TGTGCCAGCAGACTCCGGGACAGGAACACAGATACGCAGTATTTT. It specifies CASRLRDRNTDTQYF.